Below, 29 T cell receptor beta chains from the same sample are listed, as sequenced in a study of breast tumors, draining lymph nodes, adjacent tissues. Each CDR3 protein is one row after TCRdb ran MiXCR on the multiplex PCR reads. The sample holds around 70,000 distinct CDR3 sequences; over 40% are singletons and the top ten take about 8.4%. Specimen: breast tumor tissue. These receptors came from a female donor with breast cancer. Some clones in this sample may be carry-over from other donors' samples.

The rearrangement joins TRBV4-1 to TRBJ1-2; perhaps TRBD1 as D (5 bases). Per germline, CDR1 MGHRA and CDR2 YSYEKL. The V end lost 4 bases, the J end lost 5 bases, and 11 bases lay between the germline ends. There are 13 residues in the CDR3. CDR3 sequence: CASSPQGLYGYTF. The CDR3 DNA reads as TGCGCCAGCAGCCCCCAGGGCTTATATGGCTACACCTTC.

J is TRBJ1-2 and V is TRBV5-5, with 10 positions matching TRBD1. The CDR3 runs to 15 residues. With V trimmed by 2 bases and J by 6 bases, 7 bases remained unmatched. The germline CDR1 and CDR2 sequences are SGHKS and YYEKEE (reference sequence). The CDR3 protein is CASSLLDRGTNGYTF. CDR3 nucleotides: TGTGCCAGCAGCTTATTGGACAGGGGGACTAATGGCTACACCTTC. The full variable domain, its missing parts supplied by reference TRBV5-5 and TRBJ1-2, is DAGVTQSPTHLIKTRGQQVTLRCSPISGHKSVSWYQQVLGQGPQFIFQYYEKEERGRGNFPDRFSARQFPNYSSELNVNALLLGDSALYLCASSLLDRGTNGYTFGSGTRLTVV.

In its sample, this clonotype was seen many times. This sequence joins TRBV7-2 and TRBJ2-7, with D tentatively TRBD1 (6 bases). V was cut by 5 bases and J by 3 bases, with 14 bases left in between. The CDR3 length is 14 residues. Per germline, CDR1 SGHTA and CDR2 FQGNSA. The CDR3 spells CASSQGRWDYEQYF. CDR3 nucleotides: TGTGCCAGCAGCCAGGGGCGGTGGGACTACGAGCAGTACTTC.

The chain is built from TRBV12-3 or TRBV12-4 and TRBJ1-5; possibly TRBD1 for D (6 bases). The CDR3 spans 15 residues. Trimming removed 6 bases from V and 4 bases from J, with 16 bases in between. The CDR3 region has the DNA TGTGCCAGCAGCTCGAACAGGGAATGGAATCAGCCCCAGCATTTT. Translation gives CASSSNREWNQPQHF.

The J gene is TRBJ1-4, the V gene TRBV15; 7 bases line up with TRBD1. J was trimmed by 6 bases and V by 2 bases; bases with no gene match: 3. The V gene's germline CDR1 is LNHNV and CDR2 YYDKDF (reference sequence). The CDR3 has 14 amino acids. Here the CDR3 reads CATSRRDRDEKLFF. The CDR3 nucleotides read TGTGCCACCAGCAGAAGGGACAGAGATGAAAAACTGTTTTTT.

This clonotype has ten or more counts. CDR3 nucleotide sequence: TGTGCCAGTAGTTCGACAGGAAACATTCAGTACTTC. Translation: CASSSTGNIQYF. J is TRBJ2-4 and V is TRBV19; tentatively, D is TRBD1 (6 bases). Per the germline V gene, CDR1 is LNHDA and CDR2 is SQIVND (reference sequence). CDR3 length: 12 residues. Trimming took off 5 bases at V and 6 bases at J, with 8 bases between the two ends.

This clonotype was seen at least ten times. J is TRBJ1-6 and V is TRBV5-5; unclear D gene. Per germline, CDR1 SGHKS and CDR2 YYEKEE (reference sequence). The V and J ends lost 4 bases and 7 bases respectively, with 12 bases between them. This CDR3 has 14 residues. The CDR3 is CASSRGWINSPLHF. The CDR3 DNA sequence: TGTGCCAGCAGCCGGGGTTGGATAAATTCACCCCTCCACTTT.

This clonotype was seen ten or more times. The V and J genes are TRBV7-9 and TRBJ1-2; maybe TRBD1 (6 bases). The CDR3 covers 14 residues. Per germline, CDR1 SEHNR and CDR2 FQNEAQ (reference sequence). Between the trimmed V and J ends, which lost 6 bases and 4 bases, there was a span of 15 bases. CDR3 region: CASRLPGHIYGYTF. CDR3 bases: TGTGCCAGCAGGTTACCGGGACACATCTATGGCTACACCTTC.

In its sample, this clonotype ranks as medium-sized (0.01 to 0.1%). The chain combines TRBV20-1 with TRBJ1-3; D unclear. CDR3 length: 11 residues. Trimming left V 0 bases short and J 10 bases short, with 7 bases between. The V gene's germline CDR1 is DFQATT and CDR2 SNEGSKA (reference sequence). CDR3 region: CSARDPGTIYF. The CDR3 DNA is TGCAGTGCTAGAGACCCCGGAACCATATATTTT.

About this clonotype: A clone one base away is much larger, so this may be a read error. The chain couples TRBV12-3 or TRBV12-4 to TRBJ1-2, with D maybe TRBD1 (6 bases). V dropped 3 bases and J dropped 6 bases, with 14 bases sitting between them. CDR3 length: 14 residues. CDR3 in amino acids: CASSFNGGRDGYTF. In nucleotides, the CDR3 is TGTGCCAGCAGTTTCAACGGGGGGCGGGATGGCTACACCTTC.

This clonotype is judged medium-sized. This sequence joins TRBV29-1 and TRBJ2-1, with unresolved D. Trimming removed 5 bases at V and 4 bases at J, with 6 bases between. This CDR3 spans 11 amino acids. Germline CDR1 SQVTM, CDR2 ANQGSEA. CDR3 DNA: TGCAGCGTTATCGGTTACAATGAGCAGTTCTTC. This encodes CSVIGYNEQFF.

This clonotype came up a few times. Possible read error: a much larger clone is one base away. The chain links TRBV12-3 or TRBV12-4 to TRBJ2-7; tentatively, D is TRBD2 (7 bases). The CDR3 has 14 residues. Trimming pared 3 bases from V and 7 bases from J, leaving 16 bases between. CDR3 nucleotide sequence: TGTGCCAGCAGTTTCGCATGGGGAGGGGGAGAGCAGTACTTC. Residues: CASSFAWGGGEQYF.

The CDR3 protein is CASSLRQTNTDTQYF. The CDR3 DNA is TGTGCCAGCAGCTTAAGGCAGACAAACACAGATACGCAGTATTTT. The chain recombines TRBV5-4 with TRBJ2-3; no clear D gene. The CDR3 totals 15 residues. The germline V and J ends were trimmed by 2 bases and 2 bases, with 12 bases remaining between them. Germline lookup yields CDR1 SGHNT and CDR2 YYREEE (reference sequence).

This clonotype was found many times. The gene calls are TRBV4-1 and TRBJ2-5; 7 nucleotides match TRBD2. Germline V gives CDR1 MGHRA, CDR2 YSYEKL. J gave up 1 base and V 1 base, and 27 bases lay outside the gene matches. The CDR3 extends over 23 amino acids. The CDR3 region is CASSQVGEVGAGPAPLPQETQYF. The CDR3 bases are TGCGCCAGCAGCCAAGTTGGAGAGGTGGGAGCGGGACCCGCTCCGCTCCCCCAAGAGACCCAGTACTTC.

This clonotype was found many times. The chain employs TRBV6-5 and TRBJ1-6; 10 positions agree with TRBD1. Germline values: CDR1 MNHEY, CDR2 SVGAGI. V lost 8 bases to trimming and J lost 7 bases; unmatched junction nucleotides: 5. This CDR3 is 14 amino acids long. CDR3 bases: TGTGCCAGCGATCCGGGACAGGGGAATTCACCCCTCCACTTT. It is translated as CASDPGQGNSPLHF.

This clonotype was recorded at least ten times. The junction does not match germline at one end; this may be a read error. This rearrangement joins TRBV6-5 to TRBJ2-5; D gene unclear. The germline CDR1 and CDR2 sequences are MNHEY and SVGAGI. There are 14 residues in the CDR3. CDR3 amino acids: CASSHSPTQETQYF. CDR3 bases: TGTGCCAGCAGTCACTCGCCGACCCAAGAGACCCAGTACTTC.

This clonotype occurred once. The genes are TRBV12-3 or TRBV12-4 and TRBJ1-4, with 7 bases aligning to TRBD1. V was pared by 3 bases and J by 16 bases, with 5 bases of the junction left unmatched. There are 11 residues in the CDR3. CDR3 sequence: CASSLQGEPFF. CDR3 nucleotide sequence: TGTGCCAGCAGTTTGCAGGGGGAACCGTTTTTT.

This clonotype showed up many times. This sequence joins TRBV13 and TRBJ2-1; D is possibly TRBD2 (7 bases). The CDR3 totals 15 residues. From germline, CDR1 is PRHDT and CDR2 FYEKMQ (reference sequence). V was pared by 0 bases and J by 7 bases, with 13 bases between. CDR3 in amino acids: CASSLGGGAQNEQFF. The CDR3 bases are TGTGCCAGCAGCTTAGGTGGGGGGGCCCAGAATGAGCAGTTCTTC. The variable domain in full, completed from reference TRBV13 and TRBJ2-1, reads AAGVIQSPRHLIKEKRETATLKCYPIPRHDTVYWYQQGPGQDPQFLISFYEKMQSDKGSIPDRFSAQQFSDYHSELNMSSLELGDSALYFCASSLGGGAQNEQFFGPGTRLTVL.

This clonotype was detected a few times. The chain uses TRBV6-6 and TRBJ2-7; the D gene could be TRBD1 or TRBD2 (5 bases each). Germline V gene sequence: CDR1 MNHNY, CDR2 SVGAGI (reference sequence). There are 15 residues in the CDR3. V was shortened by 4 bases and J by 6 bases, with 19 bases between the two germline ends. This CDR3 is CASSWDPLRGVEQYF. Here the CDR3 DNA reads TGTGCCAGCAGTTGGGACCCATTAAGGGGAGTCGAGCAGTACTTC.

This clonotype was observed at least ten times. The chain combines TRBV20-1 with TRBJ2-1; 7 bases align to TRBD2. V shed 5 bases and J 3 bases; nucleotides not matched to a gene: 13. The CDR3 is made up of 16 amino acids. Per the germline V gene, CDR1 is DFQATT and CDR2 is SNEGSKA (reference sequence). CDR3 region: CSAGGGWSGDYNEQFF. The CDR3 DNA follows: TGCAGTGCTGGGGGGGGTTGGAGCGGGGACTACAATGAGCAGTTCTTC.

The sample holds many counts of this clonotype. CDR3 region: CATSRVGLGRRETQYF. The DNA of the CDR3 is TGTGCCACCAGCAGAGTCGGACTAGGGCGTCGGGAGACCCAGTACTTC. The rearrangement uses TRBV15 and TRBJ2-5; 7 bases align to TRBD2. There are 16 residues in the CDR3. J gave up 5 bases and V 1 base, and 10 bases lay outside the gene matches. Germline V CDR1 and CDR2: LNHNV, YYDKDF (reference sequence).

This clonotype was observed at least ten times. This rearrangement joins TRBV11-2 to TRBJ1-6; D is unclear. The CDR3 covers 15 residues. Germline V lookup: CDR1 SGHAT, CDR2 FQNNGV. V lost 1 base and J lost 6, with 10 bases in between. CDR3 DNA: TGTGCCAGCAGCTTAGGCCCCGGTCCTAATTCACCCCTCCACTTT. It codes for CASSLGPGPNSPLHF. The entire variable domain, with the rest obtained from reference TRBV11-2 and TRBJ1-6, is as follows: EAGVAQSPRYKIIEKRQSVAFWCNPISGHATLYWYQQILGQGPKLLIQFQNNGVVDDSQLPKDRFSAERLKGVDSTLKIQPAKLEDSAVYLCASSLGPGPNSPLHFGNGTRLTVT.

This clonotype was detected many times. The chain has TRBV12-3 or TRBV12-4 and TRBJ1-2; weak D call: TRBD1 (5 bases). Trimming shortened V by 2 bases and J by 4 bases, and 11 bases separated the two germline ends. CDR3 length equals 14 residues. This CDR3 reads CASSLSGAFYGYTF. DNA for the CDR3: TGTGCCAGCAGTTTATCTGGGGCGTTCTATGGCTACACCTTC.

This clonotype is medium-sized. The chain joins TRBV7-2 to TRBJ2-7, with a possible D match to TRBD2 (5 bases). This CDR3 comprises 14 residues. CDR1 and CDR2 from the germline V gene are SGHTA and FQGNSA. V was trimmed by 1 base and J by 5 bases, leaving 12 bases between them. DNA of the CDR3: TGTGCCAGCAGCTTAGGTGTTAGCGTCCACGAGCAGTACTTC. This encodes CASSLGVSVHEQYF.

The rearrangement uses TRBV7-9 and TRBJ2-5; 10 bases line up with TRBD1. The CDR3 length is 16 residues. Trimming removed 3 bases from V and 1 base from J; junction bases left unmatched: 5. Germline CDR1 reads SEHNR; CDR2 reads FQNEAQ (reference sequence). CDR3 protein: CASSFTGTGVQETQYF. CDR3 DNA: TGTGCCAGCAGCTTCACCGGGACAGGGGTCCAAGAGACCCAGTACTTC.

This chain links TRBV12-3 or TRBV12-4 with TRBJ2-2; 10 bases are a match to TRBD1. The CDR3 extends over 15 amino acids. V trimming: 6 bases; J trimming: 7 bases; junction bases outside the gene matches: 8. The DNA for the CDR3 is TGTGCCAGCAGATCCGGGACAGGGGTAATCGGGGAGCTGTTTTTT. As protein: CASRSGTGVIGELFF.

This clonotype came up many times. This chain links TRBV10-3 with TRBJ1-4; no reliable D call. The V end lost 0 bases, the J end lost 5 bases, and 13 bases lay between the germline ends. Looked up from germline, CDR1 is ENHRY and CDR2 is SYGVKD. This CDR3 spans 16 amino acids. The CDR3 sequence: CAISESKGFGNEKLFF. The CDR3 DNA is TGTGCCATCAGTGAGTCGAAAGGGTTTGGGAATGAAAAACTGTTTTTT.

This clonotype has a count of ten or more. The V and J genes are TRBV20-1 and TRBJ2-7; 12 nucleotides line up with TRBD2. The germline gives CDR1 DFQATT, CDR2 SNEGSKA (reference sequence). The CDR3 loop spans 13 amino acids. With V trimmed by 6 bases and J by 3 bases, 3 bases remained unmatched. The CDR3 spells CSAMTSGGYEQYF. The CDR3 DNA reads as TGCAGTGCCATGACTAGCGGGGGCTACGAGCAGTACTTC.

This clonotype came up many times. The V call is TRBV3-1, the J call TRBJ2-1; 11 positions agree with TRBD2. The CDR3 is 14 amino acids. Germline CDR1 is LGHDT and CDR2 is YNNKEL (reference sequence). V shed 5 bases and J 5 bases; nucleotides not matched to a gene: 2. The CDR3 nucleotides read TGTGCCAGCAGCGAACTAGCGGGGGACAATGAGCAGTTCTTC. It is translated as CASSELAGDNEQFF.